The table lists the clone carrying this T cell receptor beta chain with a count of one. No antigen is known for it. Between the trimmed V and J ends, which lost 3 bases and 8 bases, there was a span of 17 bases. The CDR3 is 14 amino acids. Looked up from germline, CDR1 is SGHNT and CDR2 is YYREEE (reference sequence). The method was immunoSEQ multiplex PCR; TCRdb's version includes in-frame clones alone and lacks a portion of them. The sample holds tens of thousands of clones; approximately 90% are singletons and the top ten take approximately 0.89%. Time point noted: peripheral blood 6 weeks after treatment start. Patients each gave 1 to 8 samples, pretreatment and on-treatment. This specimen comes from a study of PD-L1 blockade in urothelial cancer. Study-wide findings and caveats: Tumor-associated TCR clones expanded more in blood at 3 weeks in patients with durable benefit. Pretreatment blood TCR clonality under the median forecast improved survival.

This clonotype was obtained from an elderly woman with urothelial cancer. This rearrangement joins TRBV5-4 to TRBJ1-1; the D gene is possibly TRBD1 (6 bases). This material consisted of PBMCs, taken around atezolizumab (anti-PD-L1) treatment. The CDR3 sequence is CASSSQTGRGEAFF. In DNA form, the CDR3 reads TGTGCCAGCAGCTCACAAACAGGGCGGGGGGAAGCTTTCTTT.